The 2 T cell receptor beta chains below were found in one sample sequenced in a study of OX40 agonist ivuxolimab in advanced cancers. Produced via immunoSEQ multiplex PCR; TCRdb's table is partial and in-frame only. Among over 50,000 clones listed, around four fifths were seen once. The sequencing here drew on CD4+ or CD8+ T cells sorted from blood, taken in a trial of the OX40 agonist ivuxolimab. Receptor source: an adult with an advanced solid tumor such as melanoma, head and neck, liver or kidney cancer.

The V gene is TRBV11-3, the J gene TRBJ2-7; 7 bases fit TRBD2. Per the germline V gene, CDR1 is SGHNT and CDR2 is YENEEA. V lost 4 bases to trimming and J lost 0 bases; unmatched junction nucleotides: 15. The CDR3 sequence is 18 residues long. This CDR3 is CASSSTWREGEGSYEQYF. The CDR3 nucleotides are TGTGCCAGCAGCTCAACCTGGAGGGAGGGAGAGGGCTCCTACGAGCAGTACTTC.

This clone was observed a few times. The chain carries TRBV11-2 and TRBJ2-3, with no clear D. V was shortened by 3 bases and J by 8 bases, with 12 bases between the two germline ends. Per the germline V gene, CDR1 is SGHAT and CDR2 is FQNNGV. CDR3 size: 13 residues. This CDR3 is CASSLTSPGTQYF. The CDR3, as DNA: TGTGCCAGCAGCTTGACGTCCCCGGGTACGCAGTATTTT.